What follows are 20 T cell receptor beta chains derived from one specimen sequenced in a study of response to subunit inactivated influenza vaccine. MiXCR was run by TCRdb on the RT-PCR reads, yielding one entry per CDR3 protein. The data contain around 490,000 distinct CDR3 sequences, 6% to 9% of them singletons. This material consisted of PBMCs from blood, taken roughly 24 months after vaccination. These receptors all stem from a man aged 50 to 69 who received an inactivated influenza vaccine.

The chain combines TRBV11-2 with TRBJ1-4; D perhaps matches TRBD1 (5 bases). The CDR3 runs to 17 residues. Germline CDR1 reads SGHAT; CDR2 reads FQNNGV. Trimming left V 5 bases short and J 0 bases short, with 16 bases between. Here the CDR3 reads CASSPFWGGATNEKLFF. The DNA for the CDR3 is TGTGCCAGCAGCCCGTTTTGGGGAGGGGCAACTAATGAAAAACTGTTTTTT. Full variable domain (rest looked up from reference TRBV11-2 and TRBJ1-4): EAGVAQSPRYKIIEKRQSVAFWCNPISGHATLYWYQQILGQGPKLLIQFQNNGVVDDSQLPKDRFSAERLKGVDSTLKIQPAKLEDSAVYLCASSPFWGGATNEKLFFGSGTQLSVL.

The chain uses TRBV12-3 or TRBV12-4 and TRBJ1-6; 7 bases are a match to TRBD1. The CDR3 length is 13 residues. V was pared by 7 bases and J by 7 bases, with 4 bases of the junction left unmatched. CDR3 sequence reads: CASTRTGNSPLHF. The CDR3, as DNA: TGTGCCAGCACCCGGACAGGCAATTCACCCCTCCACTTT.

This clonotype was seen repeatedly, ten times or more. The V and J genes are TRBV11-2 and TRBJ2-3; TRBD1 matches at 9 bases. This CDR3 has 18 amino acids. CDR1 is SGHAT and CDR2 is FQNNGV in the germline V gene. The V gene end was trimmed by 5 bases and the J gene end by 6 bases; junction bases not matched to a gene: 18. This CDR3 reads CASSPAGTGPLDFDTQYF. In DNA form, the CDR3 reads TGTGCCAGCAGCCCGGCCGGGACAGGGCCTCTAGATTTCGATACGCAGTATTTT.

This clonotype was found many times. The chain is built from TRBV20-1 and TRBJ2-1, with 7 bases that match TRBD2. The CDR3 totals 12 residues. Germline lookup yields CDR1 DFQATT and CDR2 SNEGSKA (reference sequence). With V trimmed by 1 base and J by 10 bases, 4 bases remained unmatched. DNA for the CDR3: TGCAGTGCTAGAGTACGGCGGGAGGAGCAGTTCTTC. The encoded protein is CSARVRREEQFF.

This clonotype was seen a handful of times. The V gene is TRBV15, the J gene TRBJ2-3; no firm D call. V shed 0 bases and J shed 9 bases, with 10 bases lying between them. This CDR3 spans 13 amino acids. Germline V gives CDR1 LNHNV, CDR2 YYDKDF (reference sequence). This chain's CDR3 is CATSRDRVRTQYF. DNA of the CDR3: TGTGCCACCAGCAGAGATCGGGTCAGGACGCAGTATTTT. The full variable domain, its missing parts supplied by reference TRBV15 and TRBJ2-3, is DAMVIQNPRYQVTQFGKPVTLSCSQTLNHNVMYWYQQKSSQAPKLLFHYYDKDFNNEADTPDNFQSRRPNTSFCFLDIRSPGLGDTAMYLCATSRDRVRTQYFGPGTRLTVL.

This clonotype was observed many times. The V gene is TRBV20-1, the J gene TRBJ2-7, with no clear D. Germline CDR1 reads DFQATT; CDR2 reads SNEGSKA (reference sequence). V shed 4 bases and J shed 1 base, with 11 bases lying between them. This CDR3 spans 13 amino acids. CDR3 DNA sequence: TGCAGTGCTATCATGAGGCAATCCTACGAGCAGTACTTC. Its protein product is CSAIMRQSYEQYF.

This clonotype was found many times. The V gene is TRBV10-3, the J gene TRBJ1-6; 7 positions match TRBD1. Germline assignment: CDR1 ENHRY and CDR2 SYGVKD. V dropped 3 bases and J dropped 6; count of bases not matched to a gene: 5. CDR3 length: 15 residues. The CDR3 nucleotides are TGTGCCATCAGTGATGAGGGGGCACGTAATTCACCCCTCCACTTT. Protein product: CAISDEGARNSPLHF.

This clonotype was seen at least ten times. The chain uses TRBV5-1 and TRBJ1-5, with unresolved D. The CDR3 sequence is 15 residues long. V dropped 0 bases and J dropped 0 bases, with 7 bases sitting between them. The germline V gene has CDR1 SGHRS and CDR2 YFSETQ. For the CDR3, the DNA is TGCGCCAGCAGCTTGGACGGTGATAGCAATCAGCCCCAGCATTTT. Translated: CASSLDGDSNQPQHF.

The V gene is TRBV5-1, the J gene TRBJ2-3, with TRBD2 identical over 9 bases. Germline lookup yields CDR1 SGHRS and CDR2 YFSETQ. The CDR3 sequence is 17 residues long. V shed 0 bases and J 1 base; nucleotides not matched to a gene: 6. The CDR3 loop is CASSLDTGTSRTDTQYF. DNA of the CDR3: TGCGCCAGCAGCTTGGATACTGGGACTAGCCGCACAGATACGCAGTATTTT.

This clonotype appeared a few times. The V gene is TRBV7-3, the J gene TRBJ2-1; D perhaps matches TRBD1 (5 bases). This CDR3 comprises 15 residues. Germline lookup yields CDR1 SGHTA and CDR2 FQGTGA. Trimming cost V 1 base and J 1 base, with 8 bases left between them. This chain's CDR3 is CASSLMQGSYNEQFF. CDR3 DNA sequence: TGTGCCAGCAGCTTAATGCAGGGATCCTACAATGAGCAGTTCTTC.

V and J are TRBV4-2 and TRBJ2-3, with D maybe TRBD2 (7 bases). CDR3 length: 14 amino acids. V lost 7 bases and J 3 bases, leaving 14 bases between the germline ends. Per germline, CDR1 LGHNA and CDR2 YNFKEQ. This CDR3 is CASKGGATTDTQYF. CDR3 nucleotides: TGTGCCAGCAAAGGGGGGGCTACTACAGATACGCAGTATTTT.

This clonotype was seen ten or more times. This rearrangement joins TRBV20-1 to TRBJ2-7; 12 positions match TRBD2. CDR3 length equals 14 residues. J was trimmed by 7 bases and V by 2 bases; bases with no gene match: 6. In germline, CDR1 is DFQATT, CDR2 SNEGSKA (reference sequence). The CDR3 sequence: CSARLAGGSLEQYF. In DNA form, the CDR3 reads TGCAGTGCTAGACTAGCGGGAGGGTCGTTGGAGCAGTACTTC.

This clonotype was detected many times. CDR3 DNA: TGCAGTGCTAGGCAGGGCCTCACAGATACGCAGTATTTT. Amino acids: CSARQGLTDTQYF. The chain uses TRBV20-1 and TRBJ2-3, with TRBD1 as a possible D gene (5 bases). CDR1 is DFQATT and CDR2 is SNEGSKA in the germline V gene (reference sequence). Deletions cut 3 bases from V and 2 bases from J, with 9 bases between. The CDR3 covers 13 residues.

The sample holds a few counts of this clonotype. V usage is TRBV29-1 and J usage is TRBJ2-7; 7 nucleotides align to TRBD1. This CDR3 is 12 amino acids long. The ends lost 3 bases at V and 6 bases at J; junction bases unmatched: 5. Per the germline V gene, CDR1 is SQVTM and CDR2 is ANQGSEA. CDR3 region: CSVDASGGEQYF. CDR3 coding DNA: TGCAGCGTTGACGCCTCAGGGGGCGAGCAGTACTTC.

The chain links TRBV7-8 to TRBJ1-5; perhaps TRBD1 as D (6 bases). Trimming took off 1 base at V and 0 bases at J, with 13 bases between the two ends. The germline V gene encodes CDR1 SGHVS and CDR2 FQNEAQ. This CDR3 contains 17 residues. Here the CDR3 reads CASSLGGGTYSNQPQHF. Here the CDR3 DNA reads TGTGCCAGCAGCTTAGGAGGGGGGACGTATAGCAATCAGCCCCAGCATTTT.

V gene TRBV11-2 combines with J gene TRBJ2-5; 8 bases agree with TRBD1. V shed 5 bases, J shed 4 bases, and the junction held 6 bases outside the gene matches. Per germline, CDR1 SGHAT and CDR2 FQNNGV. This CDR3 contains 14 residues. The CDR3 DNA reads as TGTGCCAGCAGCACGGGACAGGCTAGAGAGACCCAGTACTTC. Translating gives CASSTGQARETQYF. Drawing the rest from reference TRBV11-2 and TRBJ2-5, the complete variable domain is EAGVAQSPRYKIIEKRQSVAFWCNPISGHATLYWYQQILGQGPKLLIQFQNNGVVDDSQLPKDRFSAERLKGVDSTLKIQPAKLEDSAVYLCASSTGQARETQYFGPGTRLLVL.

This clonotype has a count of ten or more. The V and J genes are TRBV20-1 and TRBJ1-5, with D unclear. CDR1 and CDR2 from the germline V gene are DFQATT and SNEGSKA (reference sequence). The length of the CDR3 is 15 residues. Trimming removed 0 bases at V and 0 bases at J, with 9 bases between. The CDR3 region is CSARDRRYSNQPQHF. The CDR3 bases are TGCAGTGCTAGAGACAGGCGATATAGCAATCAGCCCCAGCATTTT.

This clonotype was detected a few times. CDR3 sequence (DNA): TGCGCCAGCAGCTCCATCTCGACAGGGACTGGGGCCAACGTCCTGACTTTC. This translates into CASSSISTGTGANVLTF. The rearrangement joins TRBV5-1 to TRBJ2-6; 7 bases agree with TRBD1. Trimming removed 3 bases from V and 2 bases from J; junction bases left unmatched: 8. The CDR3 spans 17 residues. The germline V gene encodes CDR1 SGHRS and CDR2 YFSETQ.

This clonotype was detected ten times or more. V is TRBV7-2 and J is TRBJ2-1, with TRBD2 matching 9 bases. The CDR3 consists of 16 residues. V trimming: 0 bases; J trimming: 9 bases; junction bases outside the gene matches: 9. The germline V gene encodes CDR1 SGHTA and CDR2 FQGNSA. The CDR3 reads CASSLAGGLAGREQFF. For the CDR3, the DNA is TGTGCCAGCAGCTTAGCGGGTGGGCTAGCGGGGCGTGAGCAGTTCTTC. The variable domain in full, with the rest retrieved from reference TRBV7-2 and TRBJ2-1, is GAGVSQSPSNKVTEKGKDVELRCDPISGHTALYWYRQSLGQGLEFLIYFQGNSAPDKSGLPSDRFSAERTGGSVSTLTIQRTQQEDSAVYLCASSLAGGLAGREQFFGPGTRLTVL.

J is TRBJ1-5 and V is TRBV4-2; 10 bases agree with TRBD1. The CDR3 runs to 17 residues. In germline, CDR1 is LGHNA, CDR2 YNFKEQ. After removal of 0 bases from V and 10 bases from J, the junction contained 12 bases not matched to a gene. In DNA form, the CDR3 reads TGTGCCAGCAGCCAAGATGTGGGGACAGGGGCGCGGGATCCCCAGCATTTT. This codes for CASSQDVGTGARDPQHF.